What follows is one T cell receptor (beta chain) and its context. Per germline, CDR1 MNHEY and CDR2 SMNVEV (reference sequence). Trimming took 5 bases from V and 8 from J; bases not matched to a gene: 17. This CDR3 comprises 17 residues. The sample is drawn from a study of radiotherapy plus CTLA-4 blockade in lung cancer. Study-wide background: Among patients, over 15% showed objective responses, and 31% had disease control.

Treatment of patients with chemo-refractory metastatic non-small-cell lung cancer consisted of focal radiation plus CTLA-4 blockade with ipilimumab. Some clones are missing from TCRdb's copy, which holds only in-frame ones; the method was immunoSEQ multiplex PCR. The table records fewer than 100,000 clones, roughly 80% of them present only once. The chain employs TRBV27 and TRBJ1-5, with 8 positions matching TRBD1. This sequence was found in a human donor with non-small cell lung cancer who had stable disease on radiotherapy plus ipilimumab. Sequenced material: peripheral blood, taken from a patient treated with radiotherapy plus ipilimumab. The CDR3 loop reads CASSDLKRGTGGEPQHF. CDR3 nucleotides: TGTGCCAGCAGTGACTTAAAACGTGGGACAGGAGGAGAGCCCCAGCATTTT.